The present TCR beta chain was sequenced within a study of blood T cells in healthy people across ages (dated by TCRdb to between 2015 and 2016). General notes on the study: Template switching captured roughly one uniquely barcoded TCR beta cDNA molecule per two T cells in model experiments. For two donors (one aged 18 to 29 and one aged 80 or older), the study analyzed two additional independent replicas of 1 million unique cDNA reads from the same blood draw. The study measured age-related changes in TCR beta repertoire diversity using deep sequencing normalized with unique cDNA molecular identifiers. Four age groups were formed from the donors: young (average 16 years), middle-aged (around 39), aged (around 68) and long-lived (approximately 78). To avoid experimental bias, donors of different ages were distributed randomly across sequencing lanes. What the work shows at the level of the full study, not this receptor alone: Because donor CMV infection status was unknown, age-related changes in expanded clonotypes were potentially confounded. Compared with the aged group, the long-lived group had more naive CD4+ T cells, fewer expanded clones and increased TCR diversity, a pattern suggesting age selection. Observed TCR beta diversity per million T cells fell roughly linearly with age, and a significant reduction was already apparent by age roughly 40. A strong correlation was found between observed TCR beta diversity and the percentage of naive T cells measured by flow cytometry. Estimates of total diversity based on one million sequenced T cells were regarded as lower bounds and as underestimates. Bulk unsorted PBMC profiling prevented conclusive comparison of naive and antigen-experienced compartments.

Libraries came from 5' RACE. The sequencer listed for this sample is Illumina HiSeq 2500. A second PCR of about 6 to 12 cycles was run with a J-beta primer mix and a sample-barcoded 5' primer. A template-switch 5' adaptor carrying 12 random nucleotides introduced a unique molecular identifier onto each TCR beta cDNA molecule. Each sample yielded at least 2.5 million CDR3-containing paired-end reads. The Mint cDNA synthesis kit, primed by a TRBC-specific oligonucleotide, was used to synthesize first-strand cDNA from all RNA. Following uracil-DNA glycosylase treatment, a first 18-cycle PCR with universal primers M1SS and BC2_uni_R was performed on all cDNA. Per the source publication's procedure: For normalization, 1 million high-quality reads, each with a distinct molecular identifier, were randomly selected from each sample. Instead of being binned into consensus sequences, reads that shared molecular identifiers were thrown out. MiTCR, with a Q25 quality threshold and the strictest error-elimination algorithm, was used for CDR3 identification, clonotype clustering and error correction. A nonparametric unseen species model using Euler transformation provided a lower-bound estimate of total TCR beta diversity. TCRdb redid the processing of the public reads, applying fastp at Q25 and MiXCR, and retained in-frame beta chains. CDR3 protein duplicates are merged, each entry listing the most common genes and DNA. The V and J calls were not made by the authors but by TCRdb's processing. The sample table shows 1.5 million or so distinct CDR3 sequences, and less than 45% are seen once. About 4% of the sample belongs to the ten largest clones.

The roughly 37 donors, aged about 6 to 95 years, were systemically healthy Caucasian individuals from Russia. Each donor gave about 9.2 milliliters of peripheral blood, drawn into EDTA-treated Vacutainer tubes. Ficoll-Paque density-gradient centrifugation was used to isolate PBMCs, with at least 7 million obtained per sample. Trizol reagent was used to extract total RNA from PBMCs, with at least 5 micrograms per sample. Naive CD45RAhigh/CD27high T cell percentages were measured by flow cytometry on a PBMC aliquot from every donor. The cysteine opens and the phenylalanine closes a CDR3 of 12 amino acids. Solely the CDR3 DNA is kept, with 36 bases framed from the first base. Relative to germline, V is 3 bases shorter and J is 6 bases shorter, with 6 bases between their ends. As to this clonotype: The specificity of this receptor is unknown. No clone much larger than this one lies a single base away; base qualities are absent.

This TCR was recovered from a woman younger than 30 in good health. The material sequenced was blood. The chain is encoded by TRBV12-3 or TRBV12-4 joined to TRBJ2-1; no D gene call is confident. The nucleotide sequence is TGTGCCAGCAGTTTTTGGGCCAATGAGCAGTTCTTC. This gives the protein CASSFWANEQFF.